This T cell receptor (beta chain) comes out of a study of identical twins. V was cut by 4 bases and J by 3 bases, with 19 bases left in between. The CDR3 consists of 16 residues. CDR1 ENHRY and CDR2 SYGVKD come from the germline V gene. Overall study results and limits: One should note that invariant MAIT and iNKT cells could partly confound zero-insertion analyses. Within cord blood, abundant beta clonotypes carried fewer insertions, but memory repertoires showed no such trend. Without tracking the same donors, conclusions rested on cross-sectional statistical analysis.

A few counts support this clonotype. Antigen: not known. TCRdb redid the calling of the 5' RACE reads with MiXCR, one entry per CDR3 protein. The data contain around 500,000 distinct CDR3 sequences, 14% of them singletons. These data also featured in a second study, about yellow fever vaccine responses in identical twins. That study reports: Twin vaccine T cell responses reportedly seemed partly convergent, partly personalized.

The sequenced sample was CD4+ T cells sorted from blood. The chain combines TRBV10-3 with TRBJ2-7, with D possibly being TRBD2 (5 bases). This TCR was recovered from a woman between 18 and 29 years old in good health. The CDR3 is CAISGRENGLLYEQYF. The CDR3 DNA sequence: TGTGCCATCAGTGGACGGGAAAACGGGCTTCTCTACGAGCAGTACTTC.